This T cell receptor beta chain derives from a study of blood T cell repertoires in COVID-19. Clones were sequenced by immunoSEQ multiplex PCR, and TCRdb holds only the in-frame ones, with some missing. Found here are about 240,000 clones, around four fifths of them singletons; the top ten hold about 4.8%. Germline V CDR1 and CDR2: SNHLY, FYNNEI. CDR3 length: 15 amino acids. The V and J ends lost 6 bases and 5 bases, in that order; junction bases with no gene match: 5. The sequencing sample was made of peripheral blood. This TCR was sampled from a woman in her 70s with acute or convalescent COVID-19. V and J are TRBV2 and TRBJ1-6; 9 nucleotides line up with TRBD1. CDR3 bases: TGTGCCAGCAGATCCCGACAGGGGGATAATTCACCCCTCCACTTT. It specifies CASRSRQGDNSPLHF.